These T cell receptor beta chains were read from a single sample in a study of response to subunit inactivated influenza vaccine. TCRdb reprocessed the RT-PCR reads with MiXCR, giving one entry per CDR3 protein. The table has some 640,000 distinct CDR3 sequences, about 14% seen once. Material: PBMCs from blood, obtained around two weeks before vaccination. The source of these receptors is a man aged 45-65 years who received an inactivated influenza vaccine. Both conserved end residues are part of each CDR3. A D gene is named only where the DNA matches it firmly. The size entry is marked missing in some rows and otherwise reads once, few, many or a size class.

j_call: TRBJ1-1; d_call: -; v_call: TRBV7-2; clone_size: few; cdr3_nt: TGTGCCAGCAGCGTTGACCGACTAATGAACACTGAAGCTTTCTTT; cdr3_aa: CASSVDRLMNTEAFF
j_call: TRBJ1-4; d_call: -; v_call: TRBV2; clone_size: few; cdr3_nt: TGTGCCAGCAGTGTCGGGCAGATGTTGGAACTGTTTTTT; cdr3_aa: CASSVGQMLELFF
j_call: TRBJ1-5; d_call: -; v_call: TRBV4-2; clone_size: many; cdr3_nt: TGTGCCAGCAGCCGGACCCAGGCGGGCAATCAGCCCCAGCATTTT; cdr3_aa: CASSRTQAGNQPQHF
j_call: TRBJ2-1; d_call: -; v_call: TRBV20-1; clone_size: few; cdr3_nt: TGCAGTGCTAAATACAATGAGCAGTTCTTC; cdr3_aa: CSAKYNEQFF
j_call: TRBJ2-7; d_call: TRBD2; v_call: TRBV11-2; clone_size: few; cdr3_nt: TGTGCCAGCAGCTTATCTCGAGCGGGGGGTCCTAGGTCATCCTCCTACGAGCAGTACTTC; cdr3_aa: CASSLSRAGGPRSSSYEQYF
j_call: TRBJ1-2; d_call: -; v_call: TRBV12-3/TRBV12-4; clone_size: many; cdr3_nt: TGTGCCAGCAGTTTAGGACTTCTGTATGGCTACACCTTC; cdr3_aa: CASSLGLLYGYTF
j_call: TRBJ2-7; d_call: -; v_call: TRBV29-1; clone_size: few; cdr3_nt: TGCAGCGCCCGGCAGGGAAACGAGCAGTACTTC; cdr3_aa: CSARQGNEQYF
j_call: TRBJ2-3; d_call: TRBD2; v_call: TRBV27; clone_size: few; cdr3_nt: TGTGCCAGCAGTCTCCGACTAGCGGGAGGGTGGGGAGATACGCAGTATTTT; cdr3_aa: CASSLRLAGGWGDTQYF
j_call: TRBJ2-1; d_call: TRBD1; v_call: TRBV5-1; clone_size: few; cdr3_nt: TGCGCCAGCAGCACGACAGGGGACCGCTACAATGAGCAGTTCTTC; cdr3_aa: CASSTTGDRYNEQFF
j_call: TRBJ2-1; d_call: TRBD2; v_call: TRBV20-1; clone_size: -; cdr3_nt: TGCAGTGCTCTCTTAGGACTAGCGGGAGCCCTAACGACCAATGAGCAGTTCTTC; cdr3_aa: CSALLGLAGALTTNEQFF
j_call: TRBJ2-7; d_call: TRBD1; v_call: TRBV4-2; clone_size: -; cdr3_nt: TGTGCCAGCAGCCAATTGGGACAGAACTACGCTGGGCAGTACTTC; cdr3_aa: CASSQLGQNYAGQYF
j_call: TRBJ2-1; d_call: -; v_call: TRBV12-5; clone_size: -; cdr3_nt: TGTGCTAGTGGTTTGGAGGTCCTGGGGACGGTCTACAATGACCAGTTCTTC; cdr3_aa: CASGLEVLGTVYNDQFF
j_call: TRBJ2-1; d_call: TRBD2; v_call: TRBV4-1; clone_size: few; cdr3_nt: TGCGCCAGCAGCCAGGAAGGAGCGGGGGGCCGAAATGAGCAGTTCTTC; cdr3_aa: CASSQEGAGGRNEQFF
j_call: TRBJ2-1; d_call: -; v_call: TRBV28; clone_size: -; cdr3_nt: TGTGCCAGCAGTTTATCGAGGGACCACTACAATGAGCAGTTCTTC; cdr3_aa: CASSLSRDHYNEQFF
j_call: TRBJ2-1; d_call: -; v_call: TRBV24-1; clone_size: few; cdr3_nt: TGTGCCACCAGTGGTCTGGGGAACTACAATGAGCAGTTCTTC; cdr3_aa: CATSGLGNYNEQFF
j_call: TRBJ2-3; d_call: TRBD2; v_call: TRBV4-2; clone_size: -; cdr3_nt: TGTGCCAGCAGCCTGCGTCAGCGGGAGACAGATACGCAGTATTTT; cdr3_aa: CASSLRQRETDTQYF
j_call: TRBJ2-3; d_call: TRBD1; v_call: TRBV12-3/TRBV12-4; clone_size: many; cdr3_nt: TGTGCCAGCAAAACCGGGACAGGGCTGCGCACAGATACGCAGTATTTT; cdr3_aa: CASKTGTGLRTDTQYF
j_call: TRBJ2-1; d_call: TRBD1; v_call: TRBV7-2; clone_size: -; cdr3_nt: TGTGCCAGCAGCTTAGACGGCAGGGGGACCTACAATGAGCAGTTCTTC; cdr3_aa: CASSLDGRGTYNEQFF
j_call: TRBJ2-7; d_call: -; v_call: TRBV5-1; clone_size: -; cdr3_nt: TGCGCCAGCAGCTTTACAACGGGAGCGCTCGAGCAGTACTTC; cdr3_aa: CASSFTTGALEQYF
j_call: TRBJ1-2; d_call: -; v_call: TRBV6-5; clone_size: few; cdr3_nt: TGTGCCAGCAGTTCCTCAGGGGTTTCCGTCCTCTATGGCTACACCTTC; cdr3_aa: CASSSSGVSVLYGYTF
j_call: TRBJ1-2; d_call: -; v_call: TRBV6-2/TRBV6-3; clone_size: few; cdr3_nt: TGTGCCAGCAGTTACTCGGGGATAGATGGCTACACCTTC; cdr3_aa: CASSYSGIDGYTF
j_call: TRBJ2-7; d_call: TRBD2; v_call: TRBV6-2/TRBV6-3; clone_size: few; cdr3_nt: TGTGCCAGCAGAAAGATAGCGGGAGCCTACGAGCAGTACTTC; cdr3_aa: CASRKIAGAYEQYF
j_call: TRBJ2-6; d_call: -; v_call: TRBV15; clone_size: -; cdr3_nt: TGTGCCACCAGCAGAGATACTCCCGGGGCCAACGTCCTGACTTTC; cdr3_aa: CATSRDTPGANVLTF
j_call: TRBJ2-3; d_call: -; v_call: TRBV4-2; clone_size: many; cdr3_nt: TGTGCCAGCAGCTCCAACCCCCAGCGCAACACAGATACGCAGTATTTT; cdr3_aa: CASSSNPQRNTDTQYF
j_call: TRBJ2-7; d_call: -; v_call: TRBV4-3; clone_size: few; cdr3_nt: TGCGCCAGCAGCCAAGGCAGGACTGCGTCCTACGAGCAGTACTTC; cdr3_aa: CASSQGRTASYEQYF
j_call: TRBJ2-2; d_call: TRBD1; v_call: TRBV29-1; clone_size: -; cdr3_nt: TGCAGCGTTGGGGACAGGAACACCGGGGAGCTGTTTTTT; cdr3_aa: CSVGDRNTGELFF
j_call: TRBJ1-1; d_call: -; v_call: TRBV7-2; clone_size: -; cdr3_nt: TGTGCCAGCAGCTTATTGAGTAACACTGAAGCTTTCTTT; cdr3_aa: CASSLLSNTEAFF
j_call: TRBJ2-4; d_call: TRBD1; v_call: TRBV27; clone_size: few; cdr3_nt: TGTGCCAGCAGTATAGACAGGGTCGCAGCCAAAAACATTCAGTACTTC; cdr3_aa: CASSIDRVAAKNIQYF
j_call: TRBJ2-1; d_call: TRBD2; v_call: TRBV5-1; clone_size: -; cdr3_nt: TGCGCTAGCAGCCCCGGGGAGCTAGCGGGAGTCGCTGAGCAGTTCTTC; cdr3_aa: CASSPGELAGVAEQFF
j_call: TRBJ1-3; d_call: -; v_call: TRBV29-1; clone_size: many; cdr3_nt: TGCAGCGCCCCGGCGGGAAACACCATATATTTT; cdr3_aa: CSAPAGNTIYF
j_call: TRBJ1-1; d_call: -; v_call: TRBV2; clone_size: -; cdr3_nt: TGTGCCAGCGTTAGACAGGCGATGAACACTGAAGCTTTCTTT; cdr3_aa: CASVRQAMNTEAFF
j_call: TRBJ1-2; d_call: -; v_call: TRBV18; clone_size: -; cdr3_nt: TGTGCCAGCTCACCCGACGGACAGACCTATGGCTACACCTTC; cdr3_aa: CASSPDGQTYGYTF
j_call: TRBJ2-6; d_call: TRBD1; v_call: TRBV7-9; clone_size: -; cdr3_nt: TGTGCCAGCAGCCGGACAGGGGGCGCTGGGGCCAACGTCCTGACTTTC; cdr3_aa: CASSRTGGAGANVLTF
j_call: TRBJ2-7; d_call: TRBD1; v_call: TRBV9; clone_size: few; cdr3_nt: TGTGCCAGCAGTGAGGACAGGGATACCTACGAGCAGTACTTC; cdr3_aa: CASSEDRDTYEQYF
j_call: TRBJ2-1; d_call: -; v_call: TRBV7-9; clone_size: many; cdr3_nt: TGTGCCAGCAGCTCCGCGGAGCGATATGGCTACAATGAGCAGTTCTTC; cdr3_aa: CASSSAERYGYNEQFF
j_call: TRBJ2-1; d_call: -; v_call: TRBV3-1; clone_size: -; cdr3_nt: TGTGCCAGCAGCCAAGAGATCGGGAGAGTAAACAATGAGCAGTTCTTC; cdr3_aa: CASSQEIGRVNNEQFF
j_call: TRBJ2-3; d_call: -; v_call: TRBV5-4; clone_size: -; cdr3_nt: TGTGCCAGCAGCTTGGCGGTTAGCGCGTTCACAGATACGCAGTATTTT; cdr3_aa: CASSLAVSAFTDTQYF
j_call: TRBJ2-7; d_call: -; v_call: TRBV7-6; clone_size: many; cdr3_nt: TGTGCCAGCAGCTTAGAACAGGGAGGCGACGAGCAGTACTTC; cdr3_aa: CASSLEQGGDEQYF
j_call: TRBJ2-3; d_call: TRBD2; v_call: TRBV10-2; clone_size: few; cdr3_nt: TGCGCCAGCATGCGCGGGGGGGCAGATACGCAGTATTTT; cdr3_aa: CASMRGGADTQYF
j_call: TRBJ2-7; d_call: -; v_call: TRBV7-2; clone_size: -; cdr3_nt: TGTGCCAGCAGCTTAGTTTCACAGGGTCTAAACTTC; cdr3_aa: CASSLVSQGLNF
j_call: TRBJ2-2; d_call: -; v_call: TRBV20-1; clone_size: few; cdr3_nt: TGCAGTGCTAGAGGAGGCCTCTACACCGGGGAGCTGTTTTTT; cdr3_aa: CSARGGLYTGELFF
j_call: TRBJ2-5; d_call: -; v_call: TRBV18; clone_size: -; cdr3_nt: TGTGCCAGCTCACCACTGGCAGTATTAACTAGGGAGACCCAGTACTTC; cdr3_aa: CASSPLAVLTRETQYF
j_call: TRBJ2-6; d_call: -; v_call: TRBV27; clone_size: many; cdr3_nt: TGTGCCAGCAGTTTCCTGGCGGGTTCCTCTGGGGCCAACGTCCTGACTTTC; cdr3_aa: CASSFLAGSSGANVLTF
j_call: TRBJ2-1; d_call: TRBD2; v_call: TRBV28; clone_size: -; cdr3_nt: TGTGCCAGCAGTTCGGGGACTAGCGGTCCCAATGAGCAGTTCTTC; cdr3_aa: CASSSGTSGPNEQFF
j_call: TRBJ2-7; d_call: -; v_call: TRBV2; clone_size: few; cdr3_nt: TGTGCCAGCAGTTTTTTCGGGGTAGGAGGGGCGCCCTACGAGCAGTACTTC; cdr3_aa: CASSFFGVGGAPYEQYF
j_call: TRBJ2-7; d_call: -; v_call: TRBV19; clone_size: -; cdr3_nt: TGTGCCAGTAGTCCCGCCTGGGTTGGAGCAGGGAACTACGAGCAGTACTTC; cdr3_aa: CASSPAWVGAGNYEQYF
j_call: TRBJ2-3; d_call: TRBD1; v_call: TRBV20-1; clone_size: few; cdr3_nt: TGCAGTGCCCCATCGGCCGGGCGCAGGGGGCGTGATACGCAGTATTTT; cdr3_aa: CSAPSAGRRGRDTQYF
j_call: TRBJ1-2; d_call: -; v_call: TRBV3-1; clone_size: -; cdr3_nt: TGTGCCAGCAGCCAATCTGCGCTCTATGGCTACACCTTC; cdr3_aa: CASSQSALYGYTF
j_call: TRBJ2-7; d_call: TRBD1; v_call: TRBV7-2; clone_size: few; cdr3_nt: TGTGCCAGCAGCTTAGCGGAACAGGGGGGCGAGCAGTACTTC; cdr3_aa: CASSLAEQGGEQYF
j_call: TRBJ2-3; d_call: -; v_call: TRBV5-1; clone_size: -; cdr3_nt: TGCGCCAGCAGTAGGGACGATGGCACAGATACGCAGTATTTT; cdr3_aa: CASSRDDGTDTQYF
j_call: TRBJ2-1; d_call: -; v_call: TRBV25-1; clone_size: few; cdr3_nt: TGTGCCAGCAGTGAACCCGGTCTAGGCTCCTACAATGAGCAGTTCTTC; cdr3_aa: CASSEPGLGSYNEQFF
j_call: TRBJ1-2; d_call: -; v_call: TRBV3-1; clone_size: -; cdr3_nt: TGTGCCAGCAGCCATCCCGGACTAAACTATGGCTACACCTTC; cdr3_aa: CASSHPGLNYGYTF
j_call: TRBJ1-3; d_call: -; v_call: TRBV5-4; clone_size: few; cdr3_nt: TGTGCCAGCAGTCAAGTAACAGGGAGCTCTGGAAACACCATATATTTT; cdr3_aa: CASSQVTGSSGNTIYF
j_call: TRBJ2-1; d_call: -; v_call: TRBV20-1; clone_size: few; cdr3_nt: TGCAGTGCCGCCCGGGACTGGAATGAGCAGTTCTTC; cdr3_aa: CSAARDWNEQFF
j_call: TRBJ2-2; d_call: -; v_call: TRBV11-2; clone_size: many; cdr3_nt: TGTGCCAGCAGCTTAAAGAGGACCGGGGAGCTGTTTTTT; cdr3_aa: CASSLKRTGELFF